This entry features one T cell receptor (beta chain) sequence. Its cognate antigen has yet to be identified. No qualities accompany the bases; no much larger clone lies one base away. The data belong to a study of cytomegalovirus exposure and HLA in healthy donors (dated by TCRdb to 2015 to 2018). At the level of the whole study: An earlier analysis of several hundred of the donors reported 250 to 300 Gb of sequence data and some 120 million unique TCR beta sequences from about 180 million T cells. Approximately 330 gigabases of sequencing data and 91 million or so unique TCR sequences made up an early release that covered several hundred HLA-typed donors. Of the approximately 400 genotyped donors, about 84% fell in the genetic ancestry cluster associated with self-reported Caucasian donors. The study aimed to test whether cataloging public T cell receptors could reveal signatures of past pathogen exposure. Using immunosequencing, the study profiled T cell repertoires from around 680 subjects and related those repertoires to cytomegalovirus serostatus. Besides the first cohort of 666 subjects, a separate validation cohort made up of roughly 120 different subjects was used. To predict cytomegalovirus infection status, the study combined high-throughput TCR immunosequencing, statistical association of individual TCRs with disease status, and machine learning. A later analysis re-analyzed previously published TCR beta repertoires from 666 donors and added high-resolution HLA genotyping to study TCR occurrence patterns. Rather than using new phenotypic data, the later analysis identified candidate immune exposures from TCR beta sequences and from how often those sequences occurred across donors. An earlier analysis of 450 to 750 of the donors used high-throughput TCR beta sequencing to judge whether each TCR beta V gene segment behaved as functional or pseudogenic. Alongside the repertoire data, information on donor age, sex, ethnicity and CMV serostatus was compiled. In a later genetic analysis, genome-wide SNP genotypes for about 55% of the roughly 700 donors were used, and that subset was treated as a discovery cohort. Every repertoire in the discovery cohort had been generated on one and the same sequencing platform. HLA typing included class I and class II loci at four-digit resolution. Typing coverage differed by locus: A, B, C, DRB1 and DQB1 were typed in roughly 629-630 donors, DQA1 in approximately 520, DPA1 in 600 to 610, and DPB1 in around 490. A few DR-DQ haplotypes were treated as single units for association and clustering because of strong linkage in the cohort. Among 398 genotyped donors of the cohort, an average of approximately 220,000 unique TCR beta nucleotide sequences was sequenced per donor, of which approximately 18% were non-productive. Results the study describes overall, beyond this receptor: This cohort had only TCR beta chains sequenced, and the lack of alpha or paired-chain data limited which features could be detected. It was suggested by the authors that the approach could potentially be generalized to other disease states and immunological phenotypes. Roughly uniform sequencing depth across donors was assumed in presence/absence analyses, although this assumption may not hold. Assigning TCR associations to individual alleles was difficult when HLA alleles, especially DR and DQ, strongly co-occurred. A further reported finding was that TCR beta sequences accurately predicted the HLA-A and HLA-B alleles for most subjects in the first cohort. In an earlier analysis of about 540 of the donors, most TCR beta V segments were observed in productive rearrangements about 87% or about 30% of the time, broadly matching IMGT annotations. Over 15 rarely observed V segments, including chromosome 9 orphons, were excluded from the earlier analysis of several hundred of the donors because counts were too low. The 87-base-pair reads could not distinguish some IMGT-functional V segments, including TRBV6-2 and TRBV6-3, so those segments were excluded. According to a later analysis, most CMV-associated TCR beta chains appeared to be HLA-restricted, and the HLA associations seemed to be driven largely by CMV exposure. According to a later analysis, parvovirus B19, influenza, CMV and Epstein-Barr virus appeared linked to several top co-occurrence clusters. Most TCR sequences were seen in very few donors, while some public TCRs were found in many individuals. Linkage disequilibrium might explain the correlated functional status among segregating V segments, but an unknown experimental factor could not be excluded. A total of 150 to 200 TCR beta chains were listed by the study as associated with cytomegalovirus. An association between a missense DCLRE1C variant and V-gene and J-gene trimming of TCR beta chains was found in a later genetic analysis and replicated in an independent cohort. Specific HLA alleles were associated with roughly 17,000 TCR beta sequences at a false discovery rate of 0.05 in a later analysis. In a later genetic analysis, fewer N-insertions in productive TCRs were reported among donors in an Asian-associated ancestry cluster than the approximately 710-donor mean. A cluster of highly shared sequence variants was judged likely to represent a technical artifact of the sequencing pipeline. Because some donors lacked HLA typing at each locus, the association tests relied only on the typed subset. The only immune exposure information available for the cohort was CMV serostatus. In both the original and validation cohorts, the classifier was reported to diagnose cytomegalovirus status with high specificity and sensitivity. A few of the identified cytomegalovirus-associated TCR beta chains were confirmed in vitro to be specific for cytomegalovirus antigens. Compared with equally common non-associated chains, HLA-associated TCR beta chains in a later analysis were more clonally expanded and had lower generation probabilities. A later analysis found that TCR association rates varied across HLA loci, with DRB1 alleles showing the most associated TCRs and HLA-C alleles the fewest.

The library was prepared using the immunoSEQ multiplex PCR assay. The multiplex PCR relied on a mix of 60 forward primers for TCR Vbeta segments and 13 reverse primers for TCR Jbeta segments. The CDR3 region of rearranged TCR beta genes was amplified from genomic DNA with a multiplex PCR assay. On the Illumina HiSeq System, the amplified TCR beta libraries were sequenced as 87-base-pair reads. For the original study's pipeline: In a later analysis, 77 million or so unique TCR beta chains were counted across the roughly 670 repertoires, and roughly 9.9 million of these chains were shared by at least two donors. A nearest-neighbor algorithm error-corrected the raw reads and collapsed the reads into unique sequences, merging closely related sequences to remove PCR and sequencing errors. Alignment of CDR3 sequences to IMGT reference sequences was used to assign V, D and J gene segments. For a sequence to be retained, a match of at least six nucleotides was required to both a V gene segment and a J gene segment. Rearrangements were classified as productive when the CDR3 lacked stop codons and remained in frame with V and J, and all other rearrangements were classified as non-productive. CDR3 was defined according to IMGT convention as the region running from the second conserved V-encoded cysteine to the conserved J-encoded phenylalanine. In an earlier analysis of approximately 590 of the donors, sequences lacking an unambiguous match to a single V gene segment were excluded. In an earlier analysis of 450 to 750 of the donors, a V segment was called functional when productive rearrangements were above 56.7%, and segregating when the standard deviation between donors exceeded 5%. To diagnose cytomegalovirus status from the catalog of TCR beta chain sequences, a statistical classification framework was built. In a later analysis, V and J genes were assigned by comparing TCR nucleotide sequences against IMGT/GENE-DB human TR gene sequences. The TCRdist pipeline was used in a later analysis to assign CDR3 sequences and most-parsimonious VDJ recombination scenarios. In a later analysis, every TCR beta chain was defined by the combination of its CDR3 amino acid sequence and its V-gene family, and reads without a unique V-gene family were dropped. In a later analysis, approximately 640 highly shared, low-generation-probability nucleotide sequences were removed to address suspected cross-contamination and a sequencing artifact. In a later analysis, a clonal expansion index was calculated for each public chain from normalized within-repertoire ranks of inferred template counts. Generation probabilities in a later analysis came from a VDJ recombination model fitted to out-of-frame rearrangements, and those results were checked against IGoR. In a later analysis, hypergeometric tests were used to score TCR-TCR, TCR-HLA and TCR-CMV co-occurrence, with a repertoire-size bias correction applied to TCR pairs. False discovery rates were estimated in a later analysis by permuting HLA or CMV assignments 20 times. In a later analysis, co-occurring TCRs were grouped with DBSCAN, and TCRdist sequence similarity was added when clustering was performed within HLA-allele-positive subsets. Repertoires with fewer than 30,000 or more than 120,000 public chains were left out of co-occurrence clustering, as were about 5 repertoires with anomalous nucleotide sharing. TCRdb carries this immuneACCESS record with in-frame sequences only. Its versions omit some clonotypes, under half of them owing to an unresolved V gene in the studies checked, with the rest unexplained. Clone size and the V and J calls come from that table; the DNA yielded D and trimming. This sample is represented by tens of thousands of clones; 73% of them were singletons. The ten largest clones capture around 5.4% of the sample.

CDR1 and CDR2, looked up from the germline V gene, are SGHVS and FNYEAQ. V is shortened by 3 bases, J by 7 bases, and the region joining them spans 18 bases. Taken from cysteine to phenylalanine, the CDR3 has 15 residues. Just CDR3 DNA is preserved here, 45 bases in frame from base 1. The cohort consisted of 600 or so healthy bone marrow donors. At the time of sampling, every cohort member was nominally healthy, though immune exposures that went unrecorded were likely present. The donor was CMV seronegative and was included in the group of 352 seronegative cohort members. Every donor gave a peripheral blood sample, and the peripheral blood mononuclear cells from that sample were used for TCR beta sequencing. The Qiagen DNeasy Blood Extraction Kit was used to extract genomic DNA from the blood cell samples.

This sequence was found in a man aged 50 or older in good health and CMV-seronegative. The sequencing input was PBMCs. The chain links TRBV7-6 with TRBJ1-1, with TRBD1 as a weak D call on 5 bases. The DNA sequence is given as TGTGCCAGCAGCTTGAGGAGGGGTGGAACAGATGAAGCTTTCTTT. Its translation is CASSLRRGGTDEAFF.